A selection of T cell receptor beta chains follows, all from one sample in a study of OX40 agonist ivuxolimab in advanced cancers. Data came from immunoSEQ multiplex PCR; TCRdb stores just in-frame clones and leaves some out. This table holds roughly 28,000 clones, 79% found once. The sequenced sample was CD4+ or CD8+ T cells sorted from blood, obtained in a trial of the OX40 agonist ivuxolimab. The receptors here all came from an adult with an advanced solid tumor such as melanoma, head and neck, liver or kidney cancer. CDR3s include the opening cysteine and the closing phenylalanine or tryptophan. Fields, in order: clone size, J gene, V gene, D gene, CDR3 DNA, CDR3 protein. The D gene is left open where the match is weak. Expanded clones are given a class, and other clones once, few, many or no size at all.

clone_size: -
j_call: TRBJ1-2
v_call: TRBV10-3
d_call: -
cdr3_nt: TGTGCCATCAGTGAACTGCCAACTAACTATGGCTACACCTTC
cdr3_aa: CAISELPTNYGYTF

clone_size: -
j_call: TRBJ1-1
v_call: TRBV4-2
d_call: -
cdr3_nt: TGTGCCAGCAGCCAAGTGGGGGTGCTCAACACTGAAGCTTTCTTT
cdr3_aa: CASSQVGVLNTEAFF

clone_size: -
j_call: TRBJ1-5
v_call: TRBV16
d_call: -
cdr3_nt: TGTGCCAGCAGCCAATCGACCCTCTTTGATCCCCAGCATTTT
cdr3_aa: CASSQSTLFDPQHF

clone_size: -
j_call: TRBJ2-7
v_call: TRBV7-8
d_call: -
cdr3_nt: TGTGCCAGCAGCTTAGCGTTCGGTGAATGGTTCTACGAGCAGTACTTC
cdr3_aa: CASSLAFGEWFYEQYF

clone_size: -
j_call: TRBJ2-7
v_call: TRBV18
d_call: TRBD2
cdr3_nt: TGTGCCAGCTCACCTCCCCTAGCGGGGGTGCAGTACTTC
cdr3_aa: CASSPPLAGVQYF

clone_size: -
j_call: TRBJ1-4
v_call: TRBV18
d_call: -
cdr3_nt: TGTGCCAGCTCACCACTGGGCAGGGAATTGAATGAAAAACTGTTTTTT
cdr3_aa: CASSPLGRELNEKLFF

clone_size: -
j_call: TRBJ2-5
v_call: TRBV19
d_call: -
cdr3_nt: TGTGCCAGTAGTATTGGTCTCCGAGAGACCCAGTACTTC
cdr3_aa: CASSIGLRETQYF

clone_size: few
j_call: TRBJ1-2
v_call: TRBV11-2
d_call: -
cdr3_nt: TGTGCCAGCAGCTTAAATCCGATCCCTGACTATGGCTACACCTTC
cdr3_aa: CASSLNPIPDYGYTF

clone_size: -
j_call: TRBJ2-6
v_call: TRBV6-5
d_call: -
cdr3_nt: TGTGCCAGCAGTTACTCGAGCCAGTCTGGGACCAACGTCCTGACTTTC
cdr3_aa: CASSYSSQSGTNVLTF

clone_size: -
j_call: TRBJ2-1
v_call: TRBV5-4
d_call: TRBD2
cdr3_nt: TGTGCCAGCAGCTTGGATCTAGCGGGGAGCTCCTACAATGAGCAGTTCTTC
cdr3_aa: CASSLDLAGSSYNEQFF

clone_size: -
j_call: TRBJ2-2
v_call: TRBV9
d_call: TRBD1
cdr3_nt: TGTGCCAGCAGCACCTCCCGAGACAGGGGGTCGACCGGGGAGCTGTTTTTT
cdr3_aa: CASSTSRDRGSTGELFF

clone_size: -
j_call: TRBJ2-7
v_call: TRBV5-1
d_call: -
cdr3_nt: TGCGCCAGCAGCTCCCAATCACAGGGAGGGAACGAGCAGTACTTC
cdr3_aa: CASSSQSQGGNEQYF

clone_size: few
j_call: TRBJ1-2
v_call: TRBV30
d_call: TRBD1
cdr3_nt: TGTGCCTGGGGCTTCCCCGGGACAGGGAATGGCTACACCTTC
cdr3_aa: CAWGFPGTGNGYTF

clone_size: -
j_call: TRBJ1-2
v_call: TRBV7-3
d_call: TRBD1
cdr3_nt: TGTGCCAGCAGCTTGATCCAGGGGGCGGATGGCTACACCTTC
cdr3_aa: CASSLIQGADGYTF

clone_size: -
j_call: TRBJ2-1
v_call: TRBV30
d_call: TRBD1
cdr3_nt: TGTGCCTGGAAATTCGGGACAGGGGACAATGAGCAGTTCTTC
cdr3_aa: CAWKFGTGDNEQFF

clone_size: -
j_call: TRBJ2-1
v_call: TRBV6-5
d_call: -
cdr3_nt: TGTGCCAGCAGACTCTCTACCGGGGCTAGCTCTGAGCAGTTCTTC
cdr3_aa: CASRLSTGASSEQFF

clone_size: -
j_call: TRBJ2-1
v_call: TRBV7-9
d_call: TRBD1
cdr3_nt: TGTGCCAGCAGCTTTTCCTCAAAAGCACGGACAGGAGCGAATGAGCAGTTCTTC
cdr3_aa: CASSFSSKARTGANEQFF

clone_size: -
j_call: TRBJ2-1
v_call: TRBV18
d_call: TRBD1
cdr3_nt: TGTGCCAGCTCACCACCCTTGGGACAGGGGAGTACGGATGAGCAGTTCTTC
cdr3_aa: CASSPPLGQGSTDEQFF

clone_size: -
j_call: TRBJ2-7
v_call: TRBV14
d_call: TRBD1
cdr3_nt: TGTGCCAGCAGCCTAAAATTCGGACAGGGGAGCAACGAGCAGTACTTC
cdr3_aa: CASSLKFGQGSNEQYF

clone_size: -
j_call: TRBJ1-1
v_call: TRBV15
d_call: -
cdr3_nt: TGTGCCACCAGCAGTAACAGAAATGAAGCTTTCTTT
cdr3_aa: CATSSNRNEAFF

clone_size: -
j_call: TRBJ1-2
v_call: TRBV25-1
d_call: -
cdr3_nt: TGTGCCAGCAGTGAGGTCGCAGTAACTGGCTACACCTTC
cdr3_aa: CASSEVAVTGYTF

clone_size: -
j_call: TRBJ1-1
v_call: TRBV28
d_call: -
cdr3_nt: TGTGCCAGCAGGTCATCGGGGGGGACTGAAGCTTTCTTT
cdr3_aa: CASRSSGGTEAFF

clone_size: -
j_call: TRBJ1-1
v_call: TRBV7-9
d_call: TRBD1
cdr3_nt: TGTGCCAGCAGTTCTTACAGGGGCTTGAACACTGAAGCTTTCTTT
cdr3_aa: CASSSYRGLNTEAFF

clone_size: -
j_call: TRBJ1-1
v_call: TRBV9
d_call: -
cdr3_nt: TGTGCCAGCAGCGGCTGGAAGGGGGGAGGCACTGAAGCTTTCTTT
cdr3_aa: CASSGWKGGGTEAFF

clone_size: -
j_call: TRBJ2-7
v_call: TRBV4-2
d_call: -
cdr3_nt: TGTGCCAGCAGCGACCAGGGAGTGGGAGTCTTGAGCGAGCAGTACTTC
cdr3_aa: CASSDQGVGVLSEQYF

clone_size: -
j_call: TRBJ1-6
v_call: TRBV4-1
d_call: -
cdr3_nt: TGCGCCAGCAGCCAAGATGTACAACCCTCAAACTCACCCCTCCACTTT
cdr3_aa: CASSQDVQPSNSPLHF

clone_size: once
j_call: TRBJ2-1
v_call: TRBV9
d_call: -
cdr3_nt: TGTGCCAGCACCCCCCCCCGAGGGAGCTTCAATGAGCAGTTCTTC
cdr3_aa: CASTPPRGSFNEQFF